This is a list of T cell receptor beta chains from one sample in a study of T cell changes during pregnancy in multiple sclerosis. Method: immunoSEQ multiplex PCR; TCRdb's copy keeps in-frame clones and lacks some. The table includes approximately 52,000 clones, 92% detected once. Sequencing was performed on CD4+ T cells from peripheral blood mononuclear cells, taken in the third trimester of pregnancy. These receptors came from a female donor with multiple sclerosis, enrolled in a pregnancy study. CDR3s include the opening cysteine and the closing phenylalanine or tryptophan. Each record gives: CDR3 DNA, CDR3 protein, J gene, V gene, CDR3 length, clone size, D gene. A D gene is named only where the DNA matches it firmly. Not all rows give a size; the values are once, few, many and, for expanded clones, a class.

TGTGCCAGCGGCCCAGCCCTAGAGATTCTTCTCTATGGCTACACCTTC | CASGPALEILLYGYTF | TRBJ1-2 | TRBV7-9 | 16 | NA | NA
TGTGCCAGCAGCCCCACCCGACAGGGTTTATCTGGCTACACCTTC | CASSPTRQGLSGYTF | TRBJ1-2 | TRBV7-9 | 15 | NA | TRBD1
TGTGCCAGTAGTAGGTCGATAGCGGGAGGGCCGTCCTACAATGAGCAGTTCTTC | CASSRSIAGGPSYNEQFF | TRBJ2-1 | TRBV19 | 18 | NA | TRBD2
TGCGCCAGCAGCTTGCTAGCGGGAGGCCTCGGGGATGAGCAGTTCTTC | CASSLLAGGLGDEQFF | TRBJ2-1 | TRBV5-1 | 16 | NA | TRBD2
TGTGCCAGCCCCACCCCCTTAGGGAGGGAACGTGGCTACACCTTC | CASPTPLGRERGYTF | TRBJ1-2 | TRBV7-8 | 15 | once | NA
TGTGCCAGCAGCTTGGTGGCAGGGGCTTCCTACGAGCAGTACTTC | CASSLVAGASYEQYF | TRBJ2-7 | TRBV5-6 | 15 | NA | NA
TGTGCCAGCAGGATGGGGGGGCCCGGGGAGCTGTTTTTT | CASRMGGPGELFF | TRBJ2-2 | TRBV2 | 13 | NA | NA
TGTGCCAGCAGCCCGGACAGTTCTCTGAACACTGAAGCTTTCTTT | CASSPDSSLNTEAFF | TRBJ1-1 | TRBV7-3 | 15 | NA | NA
TGCGCCAGCAGCTTGCTTGACAGAGACTACGAGCAGTACTTC | CASSLLDRDYEQYF | TRBJ2-7 | TRBV5-1 | 14 | NA | NA
TGTGCCAGCAGCTTAGGGACAGGGAACACCGGGGAGCTGTTTTTT | CASSLGTGNTGELFF | TRBJ2-2 | TRBV7-7 | 15 | NA | TRBD1
TGTGCCAGCAGGAGGCGGGTGAACACTGAAGCTTTCTTT | CASRRRVNTEAFF | TRBJ1-1 | TRBV27 | 13 | few | NA
TGCGCCAGCAGCCAAGTGGGGGGATCTGAAGCTTTCTTT | CASSQVGGSEAFF | TRBJ1-1 | TRBV4-1 | 13 | NA | NA
TGTGCCAGCAGTTCTTGGACTGCTGGGGCCAACGTCCTGACTTTC | CASSSWTAGANVLTF | TRBJ2-6 | TRBV28 | 15 | few | NA
TGTGCCAGTAGTCCGGGACTAGCGGGAGACCCTGGATACAATGAGCAGTTCTTC | CASSPGLAGDPGYNEQFF | TRBJ2-1 | TRBV19 | 18 | NA | TRBD2
TGTGCCAGCAGTGTTTTATCGGGGGGGCCCTCCTACGAGCAGTACTTC | CASSVLSGGPSYEQYF | TRBJ2-7 | TRBV2 | 16 | NA | TRBD2
TGTGCCAGCAGCTTGTTGGGGGGGGTCAACGAGCAGTACTTC | CASSLLGGVNEQYF | TRBJ2-7 | TRBV9 | 14 | NA | TRBD2
TGTGCCAGCAGTGAAGCGGGAGGGGAAACTGAAGCTTTCTTT | CASSEAGGETEAFF | TRBJ1-1 | TRBV6-1 | 14 | few | NA
TGTGCCTGGATCCCCTATAGCGGGTCCCGCTCCTACGAGCAGTACTTC | CAWIPYSGSRSYEQYF | TRBJ2-7 | TRBV30 | 16 | NA | TRBD2
TGTGCCAGCAGCGCGTTGGGACAGGGCAATCAGCCCCAGCATTTT | CASSALGQGNQPQHF | TRBJ1-5 | TRBV5-8 | 15 | NA | TRBD1
TGTGCCAGCAGGTTAGCGGGGCAAGGCAATCAGCCCCAGCATTTT | CASRLAGQGNQPQHF | TRBJ1-5 | TRBV28 | 15 | NA | NA
TGTGCCAGTAGTATAGATCTTGGCAGCGCTGAAGCTTTCTTT | CASSIDLGSAEAFF | TRBJ1-1 | TRBV19 | 14 | NA | NA
TGTGCCAGCAGCCTAGCCGGCCGATACACTGAAGCTTTCTTT | CASSLAGRYTEAFF | TRBJ1-1 | TRBV6-5 | 14 | NA | NA
TGTGCCAGCAGCCCCGTCTGGAACACTGAAGCTTTCTTT | CASSPVWNTEAFF | TRBJ1-1 | TRBV7-3 | 13 | NA | NA
TGTGCCAGCAGAACCCTCCTAGGGGCTCTGGCGGATGAAAAACTGTTTTTT | CASRTLLGALADEKLFF | TRBJ1-4 | TRBV27 | 17 | few | NA
TGTGCCACCAGCAGAGTCAGAGGACAGATCTACGAGCAGTACTTC | CATSRVRGQIYEQYF | TRBJ2-7 | TRBV15 | 15 | NA | NA
TGTGCCAGCAATCCCCCGACAGGGATAACTTTCTTT | CASNPPTGITFF | TRBJ1-1 | TRBV5-5 | 12 | NA | TRBD1
TGTGCCAGCAGCGCGAGCACAGATACGCAGTATTTT | CASSASTDTQYF | TRBJ2-3 | TRBV7-6 | 12 | NA | NA
TGTGCCTGGAGTGAGGGACTAGCGTCTCGGGAGCAGTTCTTC | CAWSEGLASREQFF | TRBJ2-1 | TRBV30 | 14 | once | TRBD2
TGTGCCACCAGCGGAGGGAGGGACCTTAACACCGGGGAGCTGTTTTTT | CATSGGRDLNTGELFF | TRBJ2-2 | TRBV15 | 16 | NA | TRBD2
TGTGCCAGTAAATTTGGGCCGAACACTGAAGCTTTCTTT | CASKFGPNTEAFF | TRBJ1-1 | TRBV19 | 13 | NA | NA
TGTGCCAGTAGACTAGCGGGAGGGGTGACCTACGAGCAGTACTTC | CASRLAGGVTYEQYF | TRBJ2-7 | TRBV19 | 15 | NA | TRBD2
TGCGCCAGCCGGACTGACAGGGCCTACGAGCAGTACTTC | CASRTDRAYEQYF | TRBJ2-7 | TRBV5-1 | 13 | NA | TRBD1
TGCGCCAGCAGCCTGGGACAGGGTCCCTACGAGCAGTACTTC | CASSLGQGPYEQYF | TRBJ2-7 | TRBV5-1 | 14 | NA | TRBD1
TGCGCCAGCAGCTCCCAAGGTGCAAGCGGCAATGAGCAGTTCTTC | CASSSQGASGNEQFF | TRBJ2-1 | TRBV5-1 | 15 | NA | NA
TGTGCCAGCAGTCTAGACAGGGGTACCGAGCAGTACTTC | CASSLDRGTEQYF | TRBJ2-7 | TRBV28 | 13 | NA | TRBD1
TGTGCCAGCAGTACCCCTAGACAGGGGGAAAACACCATATATTTT | CASSTPRQGENTIYF | TRBJ1-3 | TRBV6-1 | 15 | once | TRBD1
TGTGCCAGCAGCTTAGGTGGGGCCTCTACCCAGTACTTC | CASSLGGASTQYF | TRBJ2-5 | TRBV7-3 | 13 | NA | NA
TGTGCCAGCAGTAGGAGTAGGATGAGCGAGACCCAGTACTTC | CASSRSRMSETQYF | TRBJ2-5 | TRBV6-5 | 14 | once | NA
TGTGCCAGCAGCTTAGACCGGGTCGGAAAACTGTTTTTT | CASSLDRVGKLFF | TRBJ1-4 | TRBV7-7 | 13 | NA | NA
TGCGCCAGCGCTAGCGGAAATGGGCCAGATACGCAGTATTTT | CASASGNGPDTQYF | TRBJ2-3 | TRBV5-1 | 14 | NA | TRBD2
TGCGCCAGTTCCCCCGGCGGGGTTGCAGGCTACACCTTC | CASSPGGVAGYTF | TRBJ1-2 | TRBV5-1 | 13 | NA | NA
TGTGCCAGCAGACAGGATTCCCTGGCCGGCTACACCTTC | CASRQDSLAGYTF | TRBJ1-2 | TRBV28 | 13 | NA | NA
TGTGCCAGCAGCCAAGACGAGGCAGCGGGAGATGGGGGCACAGATACGCAGTATTTT | CASSQDEAAGDGGTDTQYF | TRBJ2-3 | TRBV4-2 | 19 | NA | TRBD2
TGTGCCAGCAGCCAGGAAACCGGGACAGGTACATACGAGCAGTACTTC | CASSQETGTGTYEQYF | TRBJ2-7 | TRBV5-6 | 16 | NA | TRBD1
TGTGCCTGGAGTAGGACAGCGAAGGGCGAGCAGTACTTC | CAWSRTAKGEQYF | TRBJ2-7 | TRBV30 | 13 | NA | NA
TGTGCCAGCAGTGGGGTTAGCAGGGGGCCAGATACGCAGTATTTT | CASSGVSRGPDTQYF | TRBJ2-3 | TRBV2 | 15 | NA | TRBD1
TGTGCCAGCGGGGCAACAGGGGCCAATTCACCCCTCCACTTT | CASGATGANSPLHF | TRBJ1-6 | TRBV2 | 14 | NA | TRBD1
TGTGCCAGCAGTCTAGGGACTAGCGGGAGTATTTGGGACGGGGCCAAAAACATTCAGTACTTC | CASSLGTSGSIWDGAKNIQYF | TRBJ2-4 | TRBV28 | 21 | once | TRBD2
TGTGCCAGTAGCCAAGACGGAGAAAGCAATCAGCCCCAGCATTTT | CASSQDGESNQPQHF | TRBJ1-5 | TRBV19 | 15 | NA | NA
TGCGCCAGCAGCCCAGAGGGGCAGGGGGCCACCTACGAGCAGTACTTC | CASSPEGQGATYEQYF | TRBJ2-7 | TRBV5-1 | 16 | NA | TRBD1
TGTGCCAGCACGGCCACAGCTCCCCGGCAGGCCGGGGAGCTGTTTTTT | CASTATAPRQAGELFF | TRBJ2-2 | TRBV2 | 16 | NA | NA
TGCGCCAGCAGCCGAACTAGCGGGGGTTACGAGCAGTACTTC | CASSRTSGGYEQYF | TRBJ2-7 | TRBV5-1 | 14 | NA | TRBD2
TGCGCCAGCAGCTTGGAAACGGGGAACACTGAAGCTTTCTTT | CASSLETGNTEAFF | TRBJ1-1 | TRBV5-1 | 14 | NA | NA
TGTGCCAGCAGCTTACCCCCCCCGGGGGGCGATGGAAACACCATATATTTT | CASSLPPPGGDGNTIYF | TRBJ1-3 | TRBV7-3 | 17 | NA | NA